These 10 T cell receptor beta chains came from one sample sequenced in a study of T cells in Graves' hyperthyroidism and ophthalmopathy (dated 2019 in TCRdb). The library was generated by multiplex PCR. These reads were obtained on an Illumina HiSeq 2000. TCR beta CDR3 regions were amplified from RNA transcripts. The TCR CDR3 was subjected to a first round of RT-PCR using the HTBI primer set and the Qiagen OneStep RT-PCR kit. TCRdb cleaned the public reads at Q25 with fastp, built clones with MiXCR and kept in-frame beta chains. Every CDR3 protein is listed once, alongside the most common genes and DNA of its rows. The sample data list 650,000 to 800,000 distinct CDR3 sequences, and roughly 46% of these were observed just once. The biggest ten clones account for less than 8.5% of the sample. Sequencing was carried out using peripheral blood or thyroid tissue (not recorded which). The source of these receptors is an adult man with Graves' disease, either hyperthyroidism or ophthalmopathy (not recorded which).

CDR3 in amino acids: CAISERTGGTEAFF. The CDR3 region has the DNA TGTGCCATCAGTGAGAGAACAGGGGGCACTGAAGCTTTCTTT. This rearrangement joins TRBV10-3 to TRBJ1-1, with 8 bases fitting TRBD1. Unmatched junction bases numbered 3, after V lost 2 bases and J lost 4 bases. Germline V gives CDR1 ENHRY, CDR2 SYGVKD. The CDR3 is 14 amino acids.

This rearrangement joins TRBV2 to TRBJ1-3, with D possibly matching TRBD1 (5 bases). The CDR3 consists of 14 residues. V was clipped by 5 bases and J by 7 bases, with 15 bases between them. Germline values: CDR1 SNHLY, CDR2 FYNNEI. CDR3 loop: CASSRGYGGNTIYF. The CDR3 coding sequence is TGTGCCAGCAGTCGGGGGTATGGGGGGAACACCATATATTTT.

The chain combines TRBV25-1 with TRBJ2-2; 8 bases map to TRBD1. The length of the CDR3 is 16 residues. Germline V gene sequence: CDR1 MGHDK, CDR2 SYGVNS. With 2 bases clipped from V and 6 bases from J, the junction kept 8 bases outside the gene matches. The CDR3 spells CASSEDTGTGAGELFF. The CDR3 nucleotides are TGTGCCAGCAGTGAAGATACCGGGACAGGCGCCGGGGAGCTGTTTTTT. Supplemented by reference TRBV25-1 and TRBJ2-2, the full variable domain reads EADIYQTPRYLVIGTGKKITLECSQTMGHDKMYWYQQDPGMELHLIHYSYGVNSTEKGDLSSESTVSRIRTEHFPLTLESARPSHTSQYLCASSEDTGTGAGELFFGEGSRLTVL.

This clonotype was seen a few times. The chain recombines TRBV12-3 or TRBV12-4 with TRBJ2-2; D remains unclear. This CDR3 comprises 14 residues. V gave up 6 bases and J gave up 7 bases, with 15 bases separating them. The CDR3 sequence is CASSTGLASGELFF. CDR3 bases: TGTGCCAGCAGCACCGGCTTGGCTAGCGGGGAGCTGTTTTTT.

V and J are TRBV9 and TRBJ2-6; D not certain. This CDR3 is built from 14 residues. The germline V gene encodes CDR1 SGDLS and CDR2 YYNGEE. Trimming stripped 5 bases from V and 4 bases from J, with 10 bases between. The CDR3 DNA follows: TGTGCCAGCAGAGACACTGCGGGGGCCAACGTCCTGACTTTC. Its protein is CASRDTAGANVLTF.

The chain carries TRBV5-8 and TRBJ1-2; 7 nucleotides align to TRBD1. CDR1 and CDR2 from the germline V gene are SGHTS and YDEGEE. This CDR3 is built from 12 residues. J was trimmed by 7 bases and V by 7 bases; bases with no gene match: 7. CDR3 residues: CASLDRAGGYTF. CDR3 nucleotide sequence: TGTGCCAGCCTAGACAGGGCTGGTGGCTACACCTTC.

This chain connects TRBV7-2 to TRBJ1-2, with TRBD1 as a possible D gene (6 bases). The germline V gene encodes CDR1 SGHTA and CDR2 FQGNSA. The CDR3 is 15 residues long. Trimming removed 8 bases at V and 4 bases at J, with 20 bases between. The CDR3 nucleotides are TGTGCCAGCGGAATAGGGGGGGCGCTTGGCTATGGCTACACCTTC. This codes for CASGIGGALGYGYTF.

This clonotype was picked up many times. V is TRBV10-3 and J is TRBJ1-1, with TRBD1 as a possible D gene (5 bases). Trimming took off 6 bases at V and 1 base at J, with 12 bases between the two ends. The CDR3 loop spans 14 amino acids. Looked up from germline, CDR1 is ENHRY and CDR2 is SYGVKD. The CDR3 region is CAIRPYQGNTEAFF. CDR3 nucleotides: TGTGCCATCAGGCCTTATCAGGGGAACACTGAAGCTTTCTTT.

This clonotype was observed a few times. The chain has TRBV7-9 and TRBJ2-2; D is perhaps TRBD1 (6 bases). This CDR3 has 15 residues. Trimming shortened V by 5 bases and J by 4 bases, and 14 bases separated the two germline ends. Germline CDR1 and CDR2: SEHNR and FQNEAQ (reference sequence). CDR3 nucleotides: TGTGCCAGCAGCCAGCCAGGACAGTCCACCGGGGAGCTGTTTTTT. It specifies CASSQPGQSTGELFF.

This clonotype has a count of ten or more. The rearrangement uses TRBV24-1 and TRBJ2-5; 8 bases align to TRBD1. The CDR3 loop spans 13 amino acids. V gave up 5 bases and J gave up 4 bases; unmatched junction bases: 2. CDR1 and CDR2 (germline): KGHDR, SFDVKD. CDR3: CATSATGVETQYF. In DNA form, the CDR3 reads TGTGCCACCAGTGCGACAGGGGTAGAGACCCAGTACTTC.